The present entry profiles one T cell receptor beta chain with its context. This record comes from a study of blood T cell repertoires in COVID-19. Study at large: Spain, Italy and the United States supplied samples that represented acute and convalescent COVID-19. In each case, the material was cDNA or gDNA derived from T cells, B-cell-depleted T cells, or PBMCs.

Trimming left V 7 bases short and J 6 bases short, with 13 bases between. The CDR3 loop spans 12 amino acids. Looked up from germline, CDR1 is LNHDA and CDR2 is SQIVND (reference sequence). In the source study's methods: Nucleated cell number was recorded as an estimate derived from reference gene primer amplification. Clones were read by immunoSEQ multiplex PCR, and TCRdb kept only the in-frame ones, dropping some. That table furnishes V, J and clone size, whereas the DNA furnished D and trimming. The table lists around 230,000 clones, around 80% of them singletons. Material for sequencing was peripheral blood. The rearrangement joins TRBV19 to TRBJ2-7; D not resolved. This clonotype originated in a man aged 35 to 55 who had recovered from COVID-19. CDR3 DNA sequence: TGTGCCAGTAAGTCGACGGGTAGCGAGCAGTACTTC. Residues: CASKSTGSEQYF.